This T cell receptor beta chain originates from a study of early T cells in non-severe SARS-CoV-2 infection. Turning to the study itself: Bulk RNA taken from unsorted whole blood was sequenced, leaving chains unpaired. General study points: In VDJdb matching, anti-spike CD8 responses were favored while private and CD4 specificities went missing.

In its sample, this clonotype was seen many times. Its antigen is unidentified. Tagging with unique molecular identifiers was applied to individual cDNA molecules. One entry per CDR3 protein results from TCRdb running MiXCR on the 5' RACE reads. The profile shows tens of thousands of distinct CDR3 sequences, about 5% of them singletons. The CDR3 extends over 13 amino acids. The ends were cut back, 7 bases at V and 7 bases at J, with 16 bases in the middle. The germline V gene has CDR1 SQVTM and CDR2 ANQGSEA. The V gene is TRBV29-1, the J gene TRBJ2-2, with D possibly being TRBD2 (5 bases). The material was whole blood, obtained at baseline. The clonotype originates from an adult who was a healthcare worker with PCR-confirmed SARS-CoV-2 infection or an uninfected control (not recorded which). The CDR3 loop reads CSASGGRSGELFF. The CDR3 bases are TGCAGCGCGAGCGGAGGCCGGAGCGGGGAGCTGTTTTTT.